The sequence of this TCR beta chain was determined in a study of molecular identifiers for immune sequencing clone quantification. Points from the study as a whole: Among effectors, clones above 20 RNA copies held over 98% of molecules; among naive cells, under 1%. Even with more than 950,000 naive cells present, spiked Jurkat TCR RNA from one cell was reportedly detectable.

Previously described methods with listed TCR primers produced the bulk TCR libraries. MiXCR, run by TCRdb on the PCR reads, gives a single entry per CDR3 protein. This table holds about 300,000 distinct CDR3 sequences, roughly 23% found once. As regards this clonotype: The antigen is undetermined. The junction shows a germline mismatch at one end, possibly a read error.

The CDR3 extends over 14 amino acids. Germline assignment: CDR1 MNHEY and CDR2 SVGAGI. Sample: naive CD8+ T cells from blood, with Jurkat cell RNA spiked in. As to subset: FACS-sorted CD8+CD4-CCR7+CD45RA+ naive T cells. The V gene is TRBV6-5, the J gene TRBJ2-1; TRBD2 matches 9 bases. The receptor was derived from a human donor in good health. Some libraries in this study had Jurkat cell RNA spiked in. CDR3 protein: CASSHGGGANEQLF. CDR3 in DNA: TGTGCCAGCAGTCATGGCGGGGGGGCAAATGAGCAGCTCTTC.